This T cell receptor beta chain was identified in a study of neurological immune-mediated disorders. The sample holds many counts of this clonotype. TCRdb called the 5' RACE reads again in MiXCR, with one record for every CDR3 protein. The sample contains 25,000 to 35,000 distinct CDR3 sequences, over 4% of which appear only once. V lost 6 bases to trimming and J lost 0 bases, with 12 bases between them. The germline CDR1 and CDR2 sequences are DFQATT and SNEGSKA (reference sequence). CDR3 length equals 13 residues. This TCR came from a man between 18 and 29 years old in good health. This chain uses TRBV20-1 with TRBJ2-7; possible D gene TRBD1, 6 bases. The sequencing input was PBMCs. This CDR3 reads CSAPGQNSYEQYF. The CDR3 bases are TGCAGTGCCCCCGGACAGAACTCCTACGAGCAGTACTTC.